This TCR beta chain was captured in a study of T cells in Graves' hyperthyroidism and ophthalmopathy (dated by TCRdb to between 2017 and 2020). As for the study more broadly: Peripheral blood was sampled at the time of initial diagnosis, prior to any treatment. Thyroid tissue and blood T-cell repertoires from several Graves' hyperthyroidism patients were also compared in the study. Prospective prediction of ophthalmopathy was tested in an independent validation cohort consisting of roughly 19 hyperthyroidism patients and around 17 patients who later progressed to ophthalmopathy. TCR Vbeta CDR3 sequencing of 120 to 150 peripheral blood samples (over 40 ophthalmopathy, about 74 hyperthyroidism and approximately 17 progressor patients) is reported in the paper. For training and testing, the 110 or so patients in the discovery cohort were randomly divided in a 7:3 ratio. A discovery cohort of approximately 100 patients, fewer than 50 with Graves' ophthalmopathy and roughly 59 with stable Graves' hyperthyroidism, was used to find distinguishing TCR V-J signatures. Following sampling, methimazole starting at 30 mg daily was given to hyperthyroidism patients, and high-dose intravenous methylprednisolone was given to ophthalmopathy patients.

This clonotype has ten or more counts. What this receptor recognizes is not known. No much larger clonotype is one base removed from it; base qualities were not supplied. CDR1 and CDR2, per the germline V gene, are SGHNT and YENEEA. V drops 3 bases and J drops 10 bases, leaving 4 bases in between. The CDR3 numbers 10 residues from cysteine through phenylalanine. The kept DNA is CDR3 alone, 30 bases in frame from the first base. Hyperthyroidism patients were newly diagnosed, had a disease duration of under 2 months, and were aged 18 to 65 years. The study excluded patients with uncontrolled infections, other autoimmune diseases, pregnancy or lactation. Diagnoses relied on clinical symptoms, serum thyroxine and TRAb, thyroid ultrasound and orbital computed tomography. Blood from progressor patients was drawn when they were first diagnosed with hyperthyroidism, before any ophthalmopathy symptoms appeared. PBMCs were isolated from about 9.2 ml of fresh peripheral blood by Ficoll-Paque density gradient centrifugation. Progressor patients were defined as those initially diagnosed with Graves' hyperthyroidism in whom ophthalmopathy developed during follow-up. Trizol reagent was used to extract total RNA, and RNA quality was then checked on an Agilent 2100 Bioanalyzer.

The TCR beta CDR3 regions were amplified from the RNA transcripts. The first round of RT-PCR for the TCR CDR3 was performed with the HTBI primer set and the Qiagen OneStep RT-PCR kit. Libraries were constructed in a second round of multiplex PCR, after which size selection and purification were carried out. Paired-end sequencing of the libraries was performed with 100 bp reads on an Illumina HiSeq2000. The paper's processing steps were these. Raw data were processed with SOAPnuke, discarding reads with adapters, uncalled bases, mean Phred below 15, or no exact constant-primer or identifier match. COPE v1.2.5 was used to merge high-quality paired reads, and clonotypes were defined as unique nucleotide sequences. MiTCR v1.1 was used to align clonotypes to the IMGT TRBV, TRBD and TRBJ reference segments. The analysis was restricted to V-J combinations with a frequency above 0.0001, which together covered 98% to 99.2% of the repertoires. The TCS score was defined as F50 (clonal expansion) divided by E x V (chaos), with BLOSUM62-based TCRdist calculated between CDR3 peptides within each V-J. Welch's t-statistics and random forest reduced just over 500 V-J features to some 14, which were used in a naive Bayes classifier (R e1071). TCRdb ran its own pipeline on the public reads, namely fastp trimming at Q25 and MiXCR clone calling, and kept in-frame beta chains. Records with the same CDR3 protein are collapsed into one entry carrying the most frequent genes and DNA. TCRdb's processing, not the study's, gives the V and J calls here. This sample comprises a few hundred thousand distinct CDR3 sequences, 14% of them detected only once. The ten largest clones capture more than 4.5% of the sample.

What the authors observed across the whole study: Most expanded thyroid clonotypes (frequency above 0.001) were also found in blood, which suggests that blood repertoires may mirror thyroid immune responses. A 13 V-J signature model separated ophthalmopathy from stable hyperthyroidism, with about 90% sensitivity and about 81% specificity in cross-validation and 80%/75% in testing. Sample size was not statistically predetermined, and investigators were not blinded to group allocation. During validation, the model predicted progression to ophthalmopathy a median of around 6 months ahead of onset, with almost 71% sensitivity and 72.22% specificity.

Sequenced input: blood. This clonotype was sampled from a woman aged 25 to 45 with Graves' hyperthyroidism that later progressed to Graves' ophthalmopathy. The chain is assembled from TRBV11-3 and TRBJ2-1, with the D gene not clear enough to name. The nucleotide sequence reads TGTGCCAGCAGCTTCCGAGAGCAGTTCTTC. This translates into CASSFREQFF.